What follows are 32 T cell receptor beta chains derived from one specimen sequenced in a study of cytomegalovirus exposure and HLA in healthy donors. Primers for the PCR totalled 60 Vbeta and 13 Jbeta. The assay was immunoSEQ multiplex PCR, and TCRdb's table has in-frame clones only and misses some. The data hold 120,000 to 150,000 clones, with roughly four fifths observed a single time. The sequencing sample was made of PBMCs. The receptor source for this set is a human donor in good health.

In DNA, the CDR3 is TGTGCCAGCAGTGAACGGACTTCAACGGGCGGCTACACCTTC. Its translation is CASSERTSTGGYTF. This chain connects TRBV6-1 to TRBJ1-2; the D is unclear. This CDR3 has 14 amino acids. The V and J ends lost 2 bases and 8 bases respectively, with 15 bases between them. Looked up from germline, CDR1 is MNHNS and CDR2 is SASEGT.

The V gene is TRBV28, the J gene TRBJ2-1; a possible D gene is TRBD2 (6 bases). This CDR3 has 11 residues. Germline assignment: CDR1 MDHEN and CDR2 SYDVKM. The ends were cut back, 2 bases at V and 12 bases at J, with 8 bases in the middle. In nucleotides, the CDR3 is TGTGCCAGCAGTTTACCCGGGGGGCAGTTCTTC. As protein: CASSLPGGQFF.

The count of this clone is one. The genes are TRBV27 and TRBJ1-1; 7 bases align to TRBD1. This CDR3 has 11 amino acids. Germline CDR1 is MNHEY and CDR2 is SMNVEV (reference sequence). V shed 6 bases, J shed 11 bases, and the junction held 6 bases outside the gene matches. The CDR3 loop is CASRTQGSAFF. CDR3 in DNA: TGTGCCAGCAGAACACAGGGGTCGGCTTTCTTT.

This clone was counted only a few times. The chain couples TRBV2 to TRBJ2-7; 9 nucleotides match TRBD2. Per the germline V gene, CDR1 is SNHLY and CDR2 is FYNNEI. Trimming removed 8 bases from V and 0 bases from J; junction bases left unmatched: 5. This CDR3 has 14 amino acids. The CDR3 region is CASRRAGGSYEQYF. The CDR3 DNA reads as TGTGCCAGCCGTCGAGCGGGAGGCTCCTACGAGCAGTACTTC.

The chain employs TRBV28 and TRBJ2-7, with D unclear. This CDR3 has 14 amino acids. In germline, CDR1 is MDHEN, CDR2 SYDVKM. V was cut by 4 bases and J by 0 bases, with 10 bases left in between. The CDR3 region is CASSSLTLSYEQYF. DNA of the CDR3: TGTGCCAGCAGTTCTTTGACTCTCTCCTACGAGCAGTACTTC. Looking up the rest from reference TRBV28 and TRBJ2-7 gives the full variable domain: DVKVTQSSRYLVKRTGEKVFLECVQDMDHENMFWYRQDPGLGLRLIYFSYDVKMKEKGDIPEGYSVSREKKERFSLILESASTNQTSMYLCASSSLTLSYEQYFGPGTRLTVT.

This rearrangement joins TRBV11-2 to TRBJ2-1, with 10 positions matching TRBD1. Unmatched junction bases numbered 2, after V lost 5 bases and J lost 4 bases. Germline V gives CDR1 SGHAT, CDR2 FQNNGV. The CDR3 is 14 amino acids. The CDR3 DNA reads TGTGCCAGCAGCCCGGGACAGGGGTACAATGAGCAGTTCTTC. It is translated as CASSPGQGYNEQFF.

V is TRBV5-1 and J is TRBJ1-2; 8 nucleotides agree with TRBD1. CDR3 length: 17 amino acids. Germline V gene lookup returns CDR1 SGHRS and CDR2 YFSETQ. Losses at the gene ends were 0 bases for V and 4 bases for J; bases not matched to a gene: 11. CDR3 in DNA: TGCGCCAGCAGCTTGGAGTCCCAGGGGGCGAGCTCCTATGGCTACACCTTC. Its protein is CASSLESQGASSYGYTF.

The chain joins TRBV7-9 to TRBJ2-1; D gene uncertain. Looked up from germline, CDR1 is SEHNR and CDR2 is FQNEAQ (reference sequence). V was pared by 3 bases and J by 0 bases, with 9 bases between. This CDR3 region has 15 residues. The CDR3: CASSLSRSSYNEQFF. CDR3 in DNA: TGTGCCAGCAGCTTGTCCCGGAGCTCCTACAATGAGCAGTTCTTC. Full variable domain (missing parts from reference TRBV7-9 and TRBJ2-1): DTGVSQNPRHKITKRGQNVTFRCDPISEHNRLYWYRQTLGQGPEFLTYFQNEAQLEKSRLLSDRFSAERPKGSFSTLEIQRTEQGDSAMYLCASSLSRSSYNEQFFGPGTRLTVL.

This clone occurred a few times. The chain combines TRBV19 with TRBJ1-4; possibly TRBD1 for D (5 bases). CDR1 and CDR2 (germline): LNHDA, SQIVND (reference sequence). The CDR3 runs 15 residues. Trimming left V 4 bases short and J 0 bases short, with 9 bases between. CDR3: CASSSPGATNEKLFF. CDR3 nucleotides: TGTGCCAGTAGTAGCCCGGGGGCAACTAATGAAAAACTGTTTTTT.

The chain is built from TRBV7-8 and TRBJ2-5; 7 bases fit TRBD1. The germline V gene encodes CDR1 SGHVS and CDR2 FQNEAQ. Trimming at V came to 5 bases and at J to 2 bases, leaving 2 bases not matched to a gene. The CDR3 length is 13 residues. CDR3 amino acids: CASSAQGQETQYF. CDR3 nucleotides: TGTGCCAGCAGCGCACAGGGGCAAGAGACCCAGTACTTC.

This chain uses TRBV5-1 with TRBJ2-2; the match to TRBD2 covers 7 bases. Germline-derived CDR1 and CDR2 are SGHRS and YFSETQ. The length of the CDR3 is 16 residues. V lost 4 bases, J lost 5 bases, and 11 bases stayed unmatched. The CDR3 sequence is CASSVSGTTGTGELFF. The DNA of the CDR3 is TGCGCCAGCAGCGTCTCCGGGACTACGGGGACCGGGGAGCTGTTTTTT.

The genes are TRBV10-1 and TRBJ2-2; weak D call: TRBD2 (6 bases). With 4 bases removed from V and 6 bases from J, the gap between germline ends came to 9 bases. The germline gives CDR1 WNHNN, CDR2 SYGVQD (reference sequence). This CDR3 has 13 amino acids. The CDR3 here is CASSAREAGELFF. The CDR3 nucleotides are TGCGCCAGCAGTGCGAGGGAGGCCGGGGAGCTGTTTTTT.

The chain joins TRBV2 to TRBJ1-2, with 7 bases that match TRBD1. The CDR3 is 14 residues long. Germline CDR1 reads SNHLY; CDR2 reads FYNNEI. V was pared by 5 bases and J by 5 bases, with 8 bases of the junction left unmatched. The CDR3 protein is CASSQRTGEYGYTF. The CDR3 DNA reads as TGTGCCAGCAGTCAAAGGACAGGCGAATATGGCTACACCTTC.

In this sample, this clone turned up once. The rearrangement uses TRBV28 and TRBJ1-2; TRBD1 agrees at 11 bases. CDR3 length equals 12 residues. Trimming at V came to 11 bases and at J to 2 bases, leaving 1 base not matched to a gene. CDR1 MDHEN and CDR2 SYDVKM come from the germline V gene. CDR3 DNA: TGTGCCGGACAGGGGGCGAACTATGGCTACACCTTC. Translation: CAGQGANYGYTF.

This clone occurred a few times. The V call is TRBV7-3, the J call TRBJ1-1, with D maybe TRBD1 (6 bases). This CDR3 spans 14 amino acids. Trimming removed 4 bases at V and 1 base at J, with 10 bases between. CDR1 SGHTA and CDR2 FQGTGA come from the germline V gene. The CDR3 loop reads CASSSGHTNTEAFF. The CDR3 DNA reads as TGTGCCAGCAGCTCGGGACACACGAACACTGAAGCTTTCTTT.

The rearrangement joins TRBV19 to TRBJ2-3; TRBD1 aligns across 8 bases. Losses at the gene ends were 5 bases for V and 2 bases for J; bases not matched to a gene: 12. Germline lookup yields CDR1 LNHDA and CDR2 SQIVND (reference sequence). The CDR3 is 17 residues long. CDR3 sequence: CASSGETGDFFTDTQYF. CDR3 coding DNA: TGTGCCAGTAGTGGAGAGACAGGGGATTTTTTCACAGATACGCAGTATTTT.

This chain uses TRBV19 with TRBJ2-7, with 8 nucleotides matching TRBD2. The germline V gene encodes CDR1 LNHDA and CDR2 SQIVND (reference sequence). V shed 5 bases, J shed 0 bases, and the junction held 3 bases outside the gene matches. This CDR3 spans 14 amino acids. The CDR3 DNA sequence: TGTGCCAGTAGTTTCGGGACTAGCTCCTACGAGCAGTACTTC. Amino acids: CASSFGTSSYEQYF.

V and J are TRBV7-9 and TRBJ2-7; 8 bases align to TRBD1. The J segment lost 6 bases and the V segment lost 1 base, leaving 8 bases of the junction unmatched. Germline V gene sequence: CDR1 SEHNR, CDR2 FQNEAQ (reference sequence). This CDR3 is built from 15 residues. As DNA, the CDR3 is TGTGCCAGCAGCTTAGTATTGCCAGGGGGCTTCGAGCAGTACTTC. This encodes CASSLVLPGGFEQYF.

The chain uses TRBV11-2 and TRBJ1-1; 7 bases map to TRBD1. J was trimmed by 3 bases and V by 5 bases; bases with no gene match: 3. The CDR3 consists of 13 residues. Looked up from germline, CDR1 is SGHAT and CDR2 is FQNNGV. This CDR3 is CASSPTGDTEAFF. The CDR3 nucleotides read TGTGCCAGCAGCCCAACAGGGGACACTGAAGCTTTCTTT.

This clone was found a few times. The rearrangement links TRBV6-6 to TRBJ1-2; TRBD1 agrees at 9 bases. In germline, CDR1 is MNHNY, CDR2 SVGAGI (reference sequence). Trimming at V came to 6 bases and at J to 3 bases, leaving 11 bases not matched to a gene. CDR3 length equals 16 residues. CDR3 residues: CASSSDRGSLDYGYTF. DNA of the CDR3: TGTGCCAGCAGCTCCGACAGGGGGTCGTTGGACTATGGCTACACCTTC.

The V call is TRBV5-4, the J call TRBJ1-2, with TRBD1 matching 9 bases. The germline V gene has CDR1 SGHNT and CDR2 YYREEE (reference sequence). CDR3 size: 15 residues. Trimming cost V 4 bases and J 7 bases; bases outside gene matches: 11. The CDR3 DNA is TGTGCCAGCAGCACGAGACAGGGGGAGTGGAGTGGCTACACCTTC. Translation: CASSTRQGEWSGYTF.

The chain couples TRBV7-9 to TRBJ1-2; D gene unclear. Trimming took off 1 base at V and 5 bases at J, with 8 bases between the two ends. The CDR3 is 13 residues long. The V gene's germline CDR1 is SEHNR and CDR2 FQNEAQ (reference sequence). The chain's CDR3 is CASSLVIDYGYTF. The CDR3 region has the DNA TGTGCCAGCAGCTTAGTTATAGATTATGGCTACACCTTC.

This clone turned up a few times. This rearrangement joins TRBV30 to TRBJ2-7, with a weak D call TRBD2 (7 bases). CDR1 is GTSNPN, CDR2 SVGIG, per germline (reference sequence). Trimming shortened V by 0 bases and J by 4 bases, and 13 bases separated the two germline ends. CDR3 length equals 14 residues. CDR3 residues: CAWSVQGGAYEQYF. Written as DNA, the CDR3 is TGTGCCTGGAGTGTACAAGGGGGGGCTTACGAGCAGTACTTC.

This clone was found a few times. The chain employs TRBV9 and TRBJ2-1; TRBD2 matches 9 bases. The ends lost 4 bases at V and 5 bases at J; junction bases unmatched: 7. The length of the CDR3 is 15 residues. Germline V gene lookup returns CDR1 SGDLS and CDR2 YYNGEE. CDR3 in amino acids: CASSPGLALDNEQFF. The CDR3 DNA reads as TGTGCCAGCAGCCCGGGACTAGCCCTTGACAATGAGCAGTTCTTC.

Only one count was recorded for this clone. This chain uses TRBV18 with TRBJ2-5; maybe TRBD2 (7 bases). V lost 6 bases and J 4 bases, leaving 12 bases between the germline ends. In germline, CDR1 is KGHSH, CDR2 LQKENI. CDR3 length: 13 amino acids. CDR3 amino acids: CASSRGAGETQYF. As DNA, the CDR3 is TGTGCCAGCTCCCGGGGGGCAGGAGAGACCCAGTACTTC.

The chain combines TRBV30 with TRBJ2-3, with 8 bases fitting TRBD2. J gave up 4 bases and V 2 bases, and 5 bases lay outside the gene matches. Looked up from germline, CDR1 is GTSNPN and CDR2 is SVGIG (reference sequence). CDR3 size: 14 residues. CDR3 region: CAWSPGLGADTQYF. DNA of the CDR3: TGTGCCTGGAGTCCGGGACTAGGGGCAGATACGCAGTATTTT.

This rearrangement joins TRBV29-1 to TRBJ1-1; 11 positions match TRBD1. Per germline, CDR1 SQVTM and CDR2 ANQGSEA. This CDR3 has 12 amino acids. V lost 7 bases, J lost 7 bases, and 5 bases stayed unmatched. CDR3 loop: CSAGQGAVEAFF. CDR3 bases: TGCAGCGCTGGACAGGGGGCAGTTGAAGCTTTCTTT.

This chain connects TRBV14 to TRBJ2-5; TRBD1 matches 12 bases. Germline trimming cut 4 bases from V and 5 bases from J; bases unmatched to any gene: 5. CDR3 length: 15 residues. Germline CDR1 reads SGHDN; CDR2 reads FVKESK. In DNA form, the CDR3 reads TGTGCCAGCAGCCCCGGGACAGGGGGCCTCGAGACCCAGTACTTC. Translated, it gives CASSPGTGGLETQYF.

The J gene is TRBJ2-7, the V gene TRBV29-1, with D perhaps matching TRBD2 (6 bases). V lost 2 bases and J 5 bases, leaving 10 bases between the germline ends. Looked up from germline, CDR1 is SQVTM and CDR2 is ANQGSEA. The CDR3 is 12 amino acids. The CDR3, as DNA: TGCAGCGTTGAAATCGGGGGACACGAGCAGTACTTC. It is translated as CSVEIGGHEQYF.

This chain joins TRBV4-1 and TRBJ2-1; 9 positions agree with TRBD2. The CDR3 loop spans 13 amino acids. J was trimmed by 9 bases and V by 8 bases; bases with no gene match: 8. CDR1 is MGHRA, CDR2 YSYEKL, per germline. CDR3 nucleotides: TGCGCCAGCCTCGCCGGGACTAGCAGTGAGCAGTTCTTC. It translates to CASLAGTSSEQFF.

This clone is a singleton in its sample. V usage is TRBV10-3 and J usage is TRBJ1-2; TRBD1 is a possible D gene (6 bases). The ends were cut back, 0 bases at V and 4 bases at J, with 9 bases in the middle. CDR1 is ENHRY, CDR2 SYGVKD, per germline. The CDR3 length is 14 residues. CDR3 in amino acids: CAISESDRVYGYTF. CDR3 coding DNA: TGTGCCATCAGTGAGTCGGACAGAGTCTATGGCTACACCTTC.

This clone appeared once. The CDR3 nucleotides are TGTGCCAGCAGCCCCGGGGCAGGGGCGGAAGAGACCCAGTACTTC. Translating it yields CASSPGAGAEETQYF. The rearrangement links TRBV11-3 to TRBJ2-5; tentative D call: TRBD1 (6 bases). CDR3 length: 15 residues. Trimming left V 5 bases short and J 3 bases short, with 16 bases between. Looked up from germline, CDR1 is SGHNT and CDR2 is YENEEA.